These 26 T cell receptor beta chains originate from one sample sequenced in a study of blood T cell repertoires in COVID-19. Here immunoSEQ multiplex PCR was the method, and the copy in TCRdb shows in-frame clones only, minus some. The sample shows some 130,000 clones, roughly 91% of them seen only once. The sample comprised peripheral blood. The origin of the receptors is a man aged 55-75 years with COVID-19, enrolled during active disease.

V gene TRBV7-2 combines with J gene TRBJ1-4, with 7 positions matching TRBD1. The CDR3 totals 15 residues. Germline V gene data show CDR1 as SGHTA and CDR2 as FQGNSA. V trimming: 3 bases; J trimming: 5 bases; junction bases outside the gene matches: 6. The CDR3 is CASSFRQGMNEKLFF. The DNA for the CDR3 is TGTGCCAGCAGCTTCAGACAGGGTATGAATGAAAAACTGTTTTTT.

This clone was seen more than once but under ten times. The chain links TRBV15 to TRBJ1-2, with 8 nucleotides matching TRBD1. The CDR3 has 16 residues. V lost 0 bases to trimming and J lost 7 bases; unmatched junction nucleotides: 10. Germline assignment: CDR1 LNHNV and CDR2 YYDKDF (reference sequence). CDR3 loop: CATSRDRPGDRGGYTF. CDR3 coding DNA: TGTGCCACCAGCAGAGATCGACCCGGCGACAGGGGTGGCTACACCTTC. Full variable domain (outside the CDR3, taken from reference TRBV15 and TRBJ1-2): DAMVIQNPRYQVTQFGKPVTLSCSQTLNHNVMYWYQQKSSQAPKLLFHYYDKDFNNEADTPDNFQSRRPNTSFCFLDIRSPGLGDTAMYLCATSRDRPGDRGGYTFGSGTRLTVV.

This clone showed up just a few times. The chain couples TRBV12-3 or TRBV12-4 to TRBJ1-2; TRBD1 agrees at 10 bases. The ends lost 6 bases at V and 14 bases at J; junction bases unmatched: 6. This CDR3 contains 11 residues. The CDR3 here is CASSWDRGGTF. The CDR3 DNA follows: TGTGCCAGCAGCTGGGACAGGGGTGGGACCTTC.

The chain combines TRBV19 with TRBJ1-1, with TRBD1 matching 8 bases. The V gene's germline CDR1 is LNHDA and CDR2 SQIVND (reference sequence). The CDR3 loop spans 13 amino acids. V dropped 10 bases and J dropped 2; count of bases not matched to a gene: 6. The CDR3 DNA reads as TGTGCCACCGATGGGACAGGCAACACTGAAGCTTTCTTT. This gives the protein CATDGTGNTEAFF.

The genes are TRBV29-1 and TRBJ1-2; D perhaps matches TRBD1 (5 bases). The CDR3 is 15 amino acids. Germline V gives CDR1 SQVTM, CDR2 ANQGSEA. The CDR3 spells CSVTRGDIEGYGYTF. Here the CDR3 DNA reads TGCAGTGTGACTAGGGGCGACATAGAGGGCTATGGCTACACCTTC.

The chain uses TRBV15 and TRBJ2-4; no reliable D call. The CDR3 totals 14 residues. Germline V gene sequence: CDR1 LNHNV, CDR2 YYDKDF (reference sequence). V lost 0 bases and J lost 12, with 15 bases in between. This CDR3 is CATSRDKVLSGQYF. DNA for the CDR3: TGTGCCACCAGCAGAGATAAGGTTTTATCGGGTCAGTACTTC.

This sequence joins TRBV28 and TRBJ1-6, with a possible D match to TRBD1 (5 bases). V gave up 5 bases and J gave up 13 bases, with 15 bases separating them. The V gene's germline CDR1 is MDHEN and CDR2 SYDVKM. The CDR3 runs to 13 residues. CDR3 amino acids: CASSLGPVMPLHF. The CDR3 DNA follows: TGTGCCAGCAGTCTGGGGCCGGTTATGCCCCTCCACTTT.

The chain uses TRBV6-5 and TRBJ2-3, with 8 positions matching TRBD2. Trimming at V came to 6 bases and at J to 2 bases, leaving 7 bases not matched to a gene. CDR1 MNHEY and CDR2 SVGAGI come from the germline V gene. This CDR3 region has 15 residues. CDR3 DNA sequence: TGTGCCAGCAGAAGAGCGGGGGCTACCACAGATACGCAGTATTTT. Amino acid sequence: CASRRAGATTDTQYF.

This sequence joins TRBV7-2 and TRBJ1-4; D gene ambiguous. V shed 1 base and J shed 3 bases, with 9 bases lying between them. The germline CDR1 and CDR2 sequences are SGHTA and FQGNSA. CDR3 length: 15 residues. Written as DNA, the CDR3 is TGTGCCAGCAGCTTAGGCGGGAGGTCTAATGAAAAACTGTTTTTT. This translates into CASSLGGRSNEKLFF.

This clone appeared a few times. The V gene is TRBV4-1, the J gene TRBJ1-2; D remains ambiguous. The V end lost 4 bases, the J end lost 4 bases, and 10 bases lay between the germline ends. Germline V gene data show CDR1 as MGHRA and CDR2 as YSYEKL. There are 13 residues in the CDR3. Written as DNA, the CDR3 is TGCGCCAGCAGCCCCCCAGCGGGCTATGGCTACACCTTC. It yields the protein CASSPPAGYGYTF.

The CDR3 region has the DNA TGTGCCAGCAGCTTTCATACTGAAGCTTTCTTT. Translation: CASSFHTEAFF. The rearrangement links TRBV7-2 to TRBJ1-1; D is undetermined. Germline assignment: CDR1 SGHTA and CDR2 FQGNSA. There are 11 residues in the CDR3. The ends were cut back, 3 bases at V and 5 bases at J, with 4 bases in the middle.

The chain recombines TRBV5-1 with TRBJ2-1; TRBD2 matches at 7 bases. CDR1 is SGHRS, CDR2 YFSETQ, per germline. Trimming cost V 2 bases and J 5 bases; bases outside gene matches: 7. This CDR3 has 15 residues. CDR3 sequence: CASSLPRGVNNEQFF. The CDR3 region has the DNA TGCGCCAGCAGCTTACCCCGGGGGGTAAACAATGAGCAGTTCTTC.

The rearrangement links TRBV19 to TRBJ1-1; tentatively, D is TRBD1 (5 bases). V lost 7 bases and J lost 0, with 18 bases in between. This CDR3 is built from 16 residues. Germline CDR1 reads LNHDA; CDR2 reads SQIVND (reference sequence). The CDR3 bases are TGTGCCAGTAAACGGAAGGAGGGGCTCATGAACACTGAAGCTTTCTTT. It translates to CASKRKEGLMNTEAFF.

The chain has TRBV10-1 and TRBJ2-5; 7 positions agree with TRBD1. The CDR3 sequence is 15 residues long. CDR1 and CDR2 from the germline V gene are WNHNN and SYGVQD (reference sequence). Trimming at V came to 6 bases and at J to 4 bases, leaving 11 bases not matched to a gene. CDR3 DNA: TGCGCCAGCAGCCCCTCCGGGACAGAATCAGAGACCCAGTACTTC. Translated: CASSPSGTESETQYF.

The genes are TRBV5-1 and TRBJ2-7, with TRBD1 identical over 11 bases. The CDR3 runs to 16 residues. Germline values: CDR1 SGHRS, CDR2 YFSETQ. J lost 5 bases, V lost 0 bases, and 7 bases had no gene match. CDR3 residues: CASSLAPGQGVHEQYF. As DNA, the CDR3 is TGCGCCAGCAGCTTGGCTCCGGGACAGGGGGTCCACGAGCAGTACTTC.

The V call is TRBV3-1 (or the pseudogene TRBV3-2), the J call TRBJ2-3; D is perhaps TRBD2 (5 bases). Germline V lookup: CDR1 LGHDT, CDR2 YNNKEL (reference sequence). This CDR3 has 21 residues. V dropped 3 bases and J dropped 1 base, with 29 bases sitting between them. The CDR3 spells CASSHVLRVTEIQRGTDTQYF. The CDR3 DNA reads TGTGCCAGCAGCCATGTTTTGAGGGTCACTGAGATTCAGAGAGGCACAGATACGCAGTATTTT.

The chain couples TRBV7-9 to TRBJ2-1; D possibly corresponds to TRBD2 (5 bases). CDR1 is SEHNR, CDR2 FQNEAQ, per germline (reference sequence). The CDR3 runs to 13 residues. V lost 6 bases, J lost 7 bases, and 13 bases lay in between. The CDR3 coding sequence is TGTGCCAGCAGAAACGTGCCGGGGAATGAGCAGTTCTTC. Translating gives CASRNVPGNEQFF.

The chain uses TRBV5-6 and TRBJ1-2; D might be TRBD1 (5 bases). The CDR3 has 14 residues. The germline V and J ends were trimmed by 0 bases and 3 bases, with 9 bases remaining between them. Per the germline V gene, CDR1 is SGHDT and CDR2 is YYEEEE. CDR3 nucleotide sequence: TGTGCCAGCAGCTTGGGGCGACAGTACTATGGCTACACCTTC. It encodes CASSLGRQYYGYTF.

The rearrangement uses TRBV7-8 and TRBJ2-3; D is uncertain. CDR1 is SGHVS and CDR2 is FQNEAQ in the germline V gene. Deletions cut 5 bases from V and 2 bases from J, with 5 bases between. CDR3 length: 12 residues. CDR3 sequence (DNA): TGTGCCAGCAGCCCCGTCACAGATACGCAGTATTTT. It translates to CASSPVTDTQYF.

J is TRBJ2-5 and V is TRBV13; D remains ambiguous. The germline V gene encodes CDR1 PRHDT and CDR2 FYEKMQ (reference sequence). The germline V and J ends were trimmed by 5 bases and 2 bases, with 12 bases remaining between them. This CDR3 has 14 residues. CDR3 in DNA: TGTGCCAGCAGCATACGTAACGGTCAAGAGACCCAGTACTTC. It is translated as CASSIRNGQETQYF.

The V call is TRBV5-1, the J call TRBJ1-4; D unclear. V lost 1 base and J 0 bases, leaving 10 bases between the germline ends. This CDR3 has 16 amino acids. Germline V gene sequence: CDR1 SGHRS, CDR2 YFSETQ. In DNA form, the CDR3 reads TGCGCCAGCAGCTTGAGAGGTTTAGCAACTAATGAAAAACTGTTTTTT. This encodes CASSLRGLATNEKLFF.

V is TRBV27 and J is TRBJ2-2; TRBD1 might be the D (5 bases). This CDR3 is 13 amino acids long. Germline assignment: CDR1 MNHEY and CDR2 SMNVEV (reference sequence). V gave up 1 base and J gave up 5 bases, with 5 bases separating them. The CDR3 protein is CASSLYRTGELFF. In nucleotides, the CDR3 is TGTGCCAGCAGTTTATACAGGACCGGGGAGCTGTTTTTT.

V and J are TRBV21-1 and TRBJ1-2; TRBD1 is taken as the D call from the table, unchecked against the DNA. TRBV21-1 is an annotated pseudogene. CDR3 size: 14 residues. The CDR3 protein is CASSQLRGYYGYTF. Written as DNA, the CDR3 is TGTGCCAGCAGCCAACTCAGGGGCTACTATGGCTACACCTTC.

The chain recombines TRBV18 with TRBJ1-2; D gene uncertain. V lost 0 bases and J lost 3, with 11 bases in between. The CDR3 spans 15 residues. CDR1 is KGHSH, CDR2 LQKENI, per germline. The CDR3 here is CASSPPYQVDYGYTF. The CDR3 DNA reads TGTGCCAGCTCACCACCGTATCAGGTGGACTATGGCTACACCTTC.

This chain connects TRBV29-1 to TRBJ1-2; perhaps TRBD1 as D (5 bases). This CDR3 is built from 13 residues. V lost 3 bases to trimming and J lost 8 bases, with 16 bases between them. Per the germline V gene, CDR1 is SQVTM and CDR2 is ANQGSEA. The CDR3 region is CSVDRAGLGGYTF. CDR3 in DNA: TGCAGCGTTGACAGGGCAGGGCTCGGCGGCTACACCTTC.

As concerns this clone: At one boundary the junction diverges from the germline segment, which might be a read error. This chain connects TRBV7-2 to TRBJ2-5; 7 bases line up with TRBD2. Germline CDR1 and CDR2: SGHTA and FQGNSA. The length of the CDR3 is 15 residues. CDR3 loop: CASNLGAGVQETQYF. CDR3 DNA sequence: TGTGCCAGCAACTTAGGGGCGGGGGTGCAAGAGACCCAGTACTTC.